One sample yielded the 21 T cell receptor beta chains listed below, sequenced in a study of T cell responses to AZD1222 COVID-19 vaccine. TCRdb keeps only in-frame clones here, not all; method: immunoSEQ multiplex PCR. The sample carries approximately 190,000 clones, around 92% recorded once. Here the sequenced sample was peripheral blood, taken on day 0 of AZD1222 vaccination. These receptor sequences come from an adult in good health.

The chain links TRBV11-3 to TRBJ2-7, with D hard to call. Trimming removed 5 bases at V and 3 bases at J, with 14 bases between. The CDR3 runs to 14 residues. Germline CDR1 is SGHNT and CDR2 is YENEEA. In nucleotides, the CDR3 is TGTGCCAGCAGCCCCGGCCCGGGTGTCTACGAGCAGTACTTC. Protein sequence: CASSPGPGVYEQYF.

Only one count was recorded for this clone. The chain recombines TRBV5-4 with TRBJ1-1; 10 bases agree with TRBD1. The V gene's germline CDR1 is SGHNT and CDR2 YYREEE (reference sequence). CDR3 size: 16 residues. After removal of 0 bases from V and 4 bases from J, the junction contained 6 bases not matched to a gene. In nucleotides, the CDR3 is TGTGCCAGCAGCTTGGGCGGACAGGGGGGGGGCACTGAAGCTTTCTTT. Translating it yields CASSLGGQGGGTEAFF.

The chain joins TRBV15 to TRBJ2-3; D is perhaps TRBD2 (6 bases). CDR1 and CDR2 (germline): LNHNV, YYDKDF (reference sequence). V lost 0 bases to trimming and J lost 3 bases, with 19 bases between them. The CDR3 has 18 residues. CDR3 sequence reads: CATSRDRLRAGRTDTQYF. CDR3 in DNA: TGTGCCACCAGCAGAGATCGGTTAAGGGCTGGGAGGACAGATACGCAGTATTTT.

This sequence joins TRBV19 and TRBJ1-1; D unresolved. Germline CDR1 and CDR2: LNHDA and SQIVND (reference sequence). The CDR3 extends over 14 amino acids. The V end lost 1 base, the J end lost 3 bases, and 9 bases lay between the germline ends. CDR3: CASSIARGHTEAFF. The CDR3 DNA follows: TGTGCCAGTAGTATAGCTCGCGGTCACACTGAAGCTTTCTTT.

The V and J genes are TRBV14 and TRBJ1-1; a weak D match, TRBD1 (6 bases). Germline V gene lookup returns CDR1 SGHDN and CDR2 FVKESK. The length of the CDR3 is 14 residues. The V end was cut by 2 bases, the J end by 5 bases, with 12 bases between. The CDR3 protein is CASSQWGRETEAFF. CDR3 DNA sequence: TGTGCCAGCAGCCAATGGGGGCGTGAGACTGAAGCTTTCTTT.

V and J are TRBV9 and TRBJ2-2, with D possibly TRBD2 on 5 matching bases. Germline-derived CDR1 and CDR2 are SGDLS and YYNGEE. Trimming took off 3 bases at V and 0 bases at J, with 9 bases between the two ends. The CDR3 totals 15 residues. As DNA, the CDR3 is TGTGCCAGCAGCGGCGGGCTTACGAACACCGGGGAGCTGTTTTTT. Protein product: CASSGGLTNTGELFF.

The chain couples TRBV18 to TRBJ1-1; no firm D call. The CDR3 contains 14 residues. Germline CDR1 and CDR2: KGHSH and LQKENI. The V and J ends lost 6 bases and 1 base respectively, with 12 bases between them. Here the CDR3 reads CASSDDTRNTEAFF. DNA of the CDR3: TGTGCCAGCTCCGATGACACAAGGAACACTGAAGCTTTCTTT.

Points on this clone: At one end the junction does not follow the germline gene, possibly because of a read error. The rearrangement links TRBV30 to TRBJ1-5, with TRBD1 as a possible D gene (5 bases). Germline assignment: CDR1 GTSNPN and CDR2 SVGIG (reference sequence). CDR3 length: 14 amino acids. CDR3 region: CAWSYGGSIQPQHF. As DNA, the CDR3 is TGTGCCTGGAGTTATGGGGGGAGCATTCAGCCCCAGCATTTT.

The chain carries TRBV6-5 and TRBJ1-2; possibly TRBD1 for D (5 bases). Germline CDR1 is MNHEY and CDR2 is SVGAGI. V lost 2 bases, J lost 8 bases, and 12 bases lay in between. This CDR3 comprises 13 residues. The CDR3, as DNA: TGTGCCAGCAGTTACGGGCAGGGAGAAGGCTACACCTTC. This translates into CASSYGQGEGYTF.

Of note for this clone: One end of the junction does not line up with germline, which may come from a read error. The chain carries TRBV3-1 (or the pseudogene TRBV3-2) and TRBJ1-2, with D possibly matching TRBD1 (6 bases). CDR1 is LGHDT, CDR2 YNNKEL, per germline (reference sequence). This CDR3 contains 15 residues. This CDR3 reads CASNQGGSLNYGYTF. Here the CDR3 DNA reads TGTGCCAGCAACCAAGGGGGGTCCTTAAACTATGGCTACACCTTC.

The chain uses TRBV5-4 and TRBJ2-1, with D tentatively TRBD1 (6 bases). Trimming cost V 5 bases and J 1 base, with 13 bases left between them. Germline lookup yields CDR1 SGHNT and CDR2 YYREEE (reference sequence). The CDR3 has 15 residues. Here the CDR3 reads CASSSGTTSYNEQFF. The CDR3 DNA is TGTGCCAGCAGTTCCGGGACAACTTCCTACAATGAGCAGTTCTTC.

V gene TRBV11-2 combines with J gene TRBJ1-2, with TRBD1 matching 7 bases. This CDR3 is built from 12 residues. CDR1 is SGHAT, CDR2 FQNNGV, per germline. The V gene end was trimmed by 4 bases and the J gene end by 8 bases; junction bases not matched to a gene: 4. The CDR3 bases are TGTGCCAGCAGCTCGACAGGGAGCGGCTACACCTTC. It translates to CASSSTGSGYTF.

This rearrangement joins TRBV6-5 to TRBJ2-7, with D possibly being TRBD1 (5 bases). Germline assignment: CDR1 MNHEY and CDR2 SVGAGI. This CDR3 spans 13 amino acids. V was trimmed by 4 bases and J by 5 bases, leaving 12 bases between them. The CDR3 sequence is CASSSPWGNEQYF. The CDR3 DNA is TGTGCCAGCAGTTCCCCATGGGGCAACGAGCAGTACTTC.

This sequence joins TRBV7-6 and TRBJ2-3; D is tentatively TRBD1 or TRBD2 (5 bases each). V lost 1 base and J 8 bases, leaving 19 bases between the germline ends. The CDR3 covers 16 residues. Germline V gene sequence: CDR1 SGHVS, CDR2 FNYEAQ. This CDR3 reads CASSLGGDRPGGTQYF. CDR3 bases: TGTGCCAGCAGCTTAGGAGGCGATCGGCCTGGGGGTACGCAGTATTTT.

The chain carries TRBV7-9 and TRBJ1-1, with TRBD1 matching 7 bases. The germline gives CDR1 SEHNR, CDR2 FQNEAQ (reference sequence). The CDR3 is 16 residues long. With V trimmed by 5 bases and J by 0 bases, 9 bases remained unmatched. The CDR3 DNA reads TGTGCCAGCAGCCCACAGGGGACTACCATGAACACTGAAGCTTTCTTT. This gives the protein CASSPQGTTMNTEAFF.

The chain combines TRBV5-1 with TRBJ2-2; 10 bases are shared with TRBD1. Trimming at V came to 4 bases and at J to 6 bases, leaving 9 bases not matched to a gene. The CDR3 consists of 16 residues. CDR1 is SGHRS, CDR2 YFSETQ, per germline. The CDR3 sequence: CASSPRTGGLAGELFF. The CDR3 bases are TGCGCCAGCAGCCCGAGGACAGGGGGACTTGCCGGGGAGCTGTTTTTT.

The rearrangement uses TRBV7-2 and TRBJ1-3; D gene unclear. This CDR3 is 12 amino acids long. CDR1 and CDR2 (germline): SGHTA, FQGNSA. Between the trimmed V and J ends, which lost 5 bases and 8 bases, there was a span of 10 bases. The CDR3: CASSLTQDTIYF. The CDR3 coding sequence is TGTGCCAGCAGCCTAACCCAGGACACCATATATTTT.

The J gene is TRBJ2-7, the V gene TRBV7-2; D remains ambiguous. Trimming shortened V by 4 bases and J by 0 bases, and 13 bases separated the two germline ends. Germline V gives CDR1 SGHTA, CDR2 FQGNSA. The CDR3 has 15 amino acids. The CDR3 region is CASSYDLNPSYEQYF. Written as DNA, the CDR3 is TGTGCCAGCAGCTACGACCTTAATCCCTCCTACGAGCAGTACTTC.

This sequence joins TRBV2 and TRBJ2-3; D is perhaps TRBD1 or TRBD2 (5 bases each). Germline V gene lookup returns CDR1 SNHLY and CDR2 FYNNEI. CDR3 length: 13 residues. Trimming pared 6 bases from V and 0 bases from J, leaving 7 bases between. CDR3 bases: TGTGCCAGCAGGGGACCTAGCACAGATACGCAGTATTTT. The encoded protein is CASRGPSTDTQYF.

The chain joins TRBV4-3 to TRBJ1-2; 7 positions match TRBD1. The trim removed 3 bases at V and 8 bases at J, leaving 18 bases unmatched. The CDR3 spans 17 residues. Germline loops: CDR1 LGHNA, CDR2 YSLEER. The CDR3 reads CASSHRRGRQARDGYTF. DNA for the CDR3: TGCGCCAGCAGCCACCGCAGGGGGAGACAGGCACGAGACGGCTACACCTTC.

This sequence joins TRBV11-1 and TRBJ1-6; 9 bases are a match to TRBD1. The V gene's germline CDR1 is SGHAT and CDR2 FQDESV (reference sequence). The CDR3 contains 16 residues. After removal of 5 bases from V and 10 bases from J, the junction contained 12 bases not matched to a gene. The CDR3 sequence is CASSPWGQGPGSPLHF. As DNA, the CDR3 is TGTGCCAGCAGCCCCTGGGGACAGGGTCCGGGATCACCCCTCCACTTT.